These 25 T cell receptor beta chains came from one sample sequenced in a study of blood T cells in healthy people across ages. Through a sample-barcoded 5' primer and a J-beta primer mix, a second PCR was run for about 6 to 12 cycles. MiXCR, applied by TCRdb to the 5' RACE reads, yields one record per CDR3 protein. The profile covers approximately 800,000 distinct CDR3 sequences, with roughly 24% appearing a single time and roughly 3.1% taken by the ten largest. A further study also used this sample, focusing on T cells of mothers and their children.

The source material was blood. The receptor source for this set is a boy younger than 18 in good health.

This clonotype was picked up a small number of times. V usage is TRBV20-1 and J usage is TRBJ1-1; D not certain. This CDR3 is built from 13 residues. Trimming stripped 0 bases from V and 4 bases from J, with 9 bases between. Germline CDR1 and CDR2: DFQATT and SNEGSKA (reference sequence). This CDR3 reads CSAREAGSTEAFF. The CDR3, as DNA: TGCAGTGCTAGAGAAGCAGGAAGCACTGAAGCTTTCTTT.

This clonotype came up a few times. Written as DNA, the CDR3 is TGTGCCAGCAGACGGACAGGGGAGGGCGGCTACACCTTC. Translating it yields CASRRTGEGGYTF. The J gene is TRBJ1-2, the V gene TRBV2, with 9 bases that match TRBD1. Trimming took 6 bases from V and 8 from J; bases not matched to a gene: 7. CDR3 length: 13 amino acids. In germline, CDR1 is SNHLY, CDR2 FYNNEI. The full variable domain, with the rest looked up from reference TRBV2 and TRBJ1-2, is EPEVTQTPSHQVTQMGQEVILRCVPISNHLYFYWYRQILGQKVEFLVSFYNNEISEKSEIFDDQFSVERPDGSNFTLKIRSTKLEDSAMYFCASRRTGEGGYTFGSGTRLTVV.

CDR3 residues: CASSFLAGGPETQYF. Here the CDR3 DNA reads TGTGCCAGCAGTTTCCTAGCGGGGGGGCCCGAGACCCAGTACTTC. The gene calls are TRBV12-3 or TRBV12-4 and TRBJ2-5, with 12 bases that match TRBD2. V gave up 3 bases and J gave up 5 bases; unmatched junction bases: 4. CDR3 length equals 15 residues.

The V gene is TRBV20-1, the J gene TRBJ1-1; D is unclear. The CDR3 covers 13 residues. V dropped 6 bases and J dropped 5 bases, with 16 bases sitting between them. CDR1 and CDR2 from the germline V gene are DFQATT and SNEGSKA (reference sequence). Here the CDR3 DNA reads TGCAGTGCCCCCGGACCGGAGCTAACTGAAGCTTTCTTT. Amino acid sequence: CSAPGPELTEAFF.

This clonotype has more than one count but fewer than ten. The J gene is TRBJ2-5, the V gene TRBV29-1; the match to TRBD2 covers 13 bases. This CDR3 region has 13 residues. Germline V lookup: CDR1 SQVTM, CDR2 ANQGSEA. Trimming cost V 8 bases and J 9 bases; bases outside gene matches: 9. The CDR3 DNA reads TGCAGCTGTTGGACTAGCGGGGGATCGGCCCAGTACTTC. Translation gives CSCWTSGGSAQYF.

This clonotype has more than one count but fewer than ten. V gene TRBV11-2 combines with J gene TRBJ2-1; D may be TRBD2 (7 bases). The CDR3 contains 18 residues. In germline, CDR1 is SGHAT, CDR2 FQNNGV. Between the trimmed V and J ends, which lost 4 bases and 1 base, there was a span of 20 bases. This chain's CDR3 is CASSWGGHPALSYNEQFF. The DNA of the CDR3 is TGTGCCAGCAGCTGGGGGGGACATCCGGCTCTTTCCTACAATGAGCAGTTCTTC.

This clonotype was detected a few times. The chain uses TRBV3-1 and TRBJ2-1; 9 nucleotides line up with TRBD2. From germline, CDR1 is LGHDT and CDR2 YNNKEL (reference sequence). With 4 bases clipped from V and 5 bases from J, the junction kept 6 bases outside the gene matches. This CDR3 comprises 15 residues. DNA of the CDR3: TGTGCCAGCAGCCCCTGGACTAGCGCCCACAATGAGCAGTTCTTC. As protein: CASSPWTSAHNEQFF.

The sample holds a few counts of this clonotype. The chain combines TRBV2 with TRBJ1-2; a weak D match, TRBD1 (6 bases). The ends were cut back, 3 bases at V and 0 bases at J, with 8 bases in the middle. Germline lookup yields CDR1 SNHLY and CDR2 FYNNEI. There are 14 residues in the CDR3. CDR3 nucleotide sequence: TGTGCCAGCAGTGAGGACAGAACTAACTATGGCTACACCTTC. This codes for CASSEDRTNYGYTF.

This chain uses TRBV12-3 or TRBV12-4 with TRBJ2-3; 14 positions match TRBD2. The CDR3 loop spans 17 amino acids. With 1 base clipped from V and 3 bases from J, the junction kept 3 bases outside the gene matches. CDR3 in DNA: TGTGCCAGCAGTTTAGGACTAGCGGGGGGGATAACAGATACGCAGTATTTT. This sequence encodes CASSLGLAGGITDTQYF.

The rearrangement links TRBV2 to TRBJ2-5, with TRBD1 as a possible D gene (6 bases). The CDR3 totals 13 residues. CDR1 and CDR2 (germline): SNHLY, FYNNEI. V was clipped by 4 bases and J by 5 bases, with 11 bases between them. The CDR3 loop reads CASSVQGKETQYF. In DNA form, the CDR3 reads TGTGCCAGCAGTGTACAGGGAAAGGAGACCCAGTACTTC.

This clonotype was seen a handful of times. The chain combines TRBV9 with TRBJ1-3; no clear D. Trimming stripped 0 bases from V and 1 base from J, with 11 bases between. Germline V gene lookup returns CDR1 SGDLS and CDR2 YYNGEE. This CDR3 contains 16 residues. The CDR3 DNA reads TGTGCCAGCAGCGTAGCATCCGACTCATCTGGAAACACCATATATTTT. Its protein is CASSVASDSSGNTIYF.

This clonotype was counted a few times. This sequence joins TRBV12-3 or TRBV12-4 and TRBJ2-2; either TRBD1 or TRBD2 may fit D (5 bases each). V lost 3 bases and J lost 0, with 11 bases in between. The CDR3 runs to 16 residues. The CDR3 spells CASSFPGRTNTGELFF. Here the CDR3 DNA reads TGTGCCAGCAGTTTCCCGGGACGGACGAACACCGGGGAGCTGTTTTTT.

The V and J genes are TRBV12-5 and TRBJ2-7; the D gene is possibly TRBD1 (6 bases). The CDR3 totals 14 residues. The V end lost 1 base, the J end lost 2 bases, and 9 bases lay between the germline ends. The germline V gene encodes CDR1 LGHNT and CDR2 FRNRAP. The CDR3 is CASGLGQGTYEQYF. The CDR3 DNA sequence: TGTGCTAGTGGTTTGGGCCAGGGGACCTACGAGCAGTACTTC.

The chain has TRBV9 and TRBJ2-1; TRBD2 aligns across 9 bases. Germline V gene lookup returns CDR1 SGDLS and CDR2 YYNGEE. The CDR3 covers 14 residues. V was clipped by 4 bases and J by 8 bases; unmatched bases: 7. The CDR3 nucleotides read TGTGCCAGCAGCTACGCGGGAGGGAGGGATGAGCAGTTCTTC. This sequence encodes CASSYAGGRDEQFF. The full variable domain, rest sourced from reference TRBV9 and TRBJ2-1, is DSGVTQTPKHLITATGQRVTLRCSPRSGDLSVYWYQQSLDQGLQFLIQYYNGEERAKGNILERFSAQQFPDLHSELNLSSLELGDSALYFCASSYAGGRDEQFFGPGTRLTVL.

The V gene is TRBV18, the J gene TRBJ2-5; 8 bases map to TRBD1. Trimming at V came to 4 bases and at J to 11 bases, leaving 12 bases not matched to a gene. The CDR3 runs 14 residues. CDR1 and CDR2 (germline): KGHSH, LQKENI. CDR3 bases: TGTGCCAGCTCACTGGCAGGGGGCTCCTGGGAGCAGTACTTC. Residues: CASSLAGGSWEQYF. Drawing the rest from reference TRBV18 and TRBJ2-5, the complete variable domain is NAGVMQNPRHLVRRRGQEARLRCSPMKGHSHVYWYRQLPEEGLKFMVYLQKENIIDESGMPKERFSAEFPKEGPSILRIQQVVRGDSAAYFCASSLAGGSWEQYFGPGTRLLVL.

V gene TRBV7-9 combines with J gene TRBJ2-5; D not certain. The DNA end lines up better with TRBJ2-1; the J call may be wrong. The germline V gene encodes CDR1 SEHNR and CDR2 FQNEAQ (reference sequence). The CDR3 has 12 amino acids. DNA of the CDR3: TGTGCCAGCAGCTTAGAGGTCTATGAGCAGTTCTTC. This gives the protein CASSLEVYEQFF.

This clonotype was recorded a few times. V is TRBV6-2 or TRBV6-3 and J is TRBJ2-5; TRBD2 matches at 8 bases. This CDR3 contains 16 residues. Trimming removed 5 bases from V and 5 bases from J; junction bases left unmatched: 13. Germline V gene data show CDR1 as MNHEY and CDR2 as SVGEGT. In DNA, the CDR3 is TGTGCCAGCAGTCCCCATTCGGGACTAGTTCTGGAGACCCAGTACTTC. Its protein product is CASSPHSGLVLETQYF.

This clonotype showed up just a few times. The chain employs TRBV4-1 and TRBJ2-3, with D tentatively TRBD2 (5 bases). The germline gives CDR1 MGHRA, CDR2 YSYEKL. CDR3 length equals 14 residues. The V and J ends lost 4 bases and 2 bases respectively, with 10 bases between them. CDR3 DNA: TGCGCCAGCAGCCCCCGGGGTAACACAGATACGCAGTATTTT. Amino acid sequence: CASSPRGNTDTQYF.

This clonotype was seen a single time. The chain is built from TRBV12-3 or TRBV12-4 and TRBJ1-1; D is possibly TRBD1 (5 bases). The CDR3 is 16 residues long. Trimming left V 6 bases short and J 3 bases short, with 20 bases between. As DNA, the CDR3 is TGTGCCAGCAGATCGCTAAAGACAGCGGGGGACACTGAAGCTTTCTTT. It specifies CASRSLKTAGDTEAFF.

This clonotype was seen a handful of times. The chain joins TRBV28 to TRBJ2-3, with 7 positions matching TRBD2. The CDR3 is made up of 17 amino acids. Germline CDR1 is MDHEN and CDR2 is SYDVKM. With 6 bases clipped from V and 0 bases from J, the junction kept 12 bases outside the gene matches. The CDR3 sequence: CASRFNSLAPSTDTQYF. CDR3 nucleotides: TGTGCCAGCAGGTTTAATTCACTAGCGCCGAGCACAGATACGCAGTATTTT.

This clonotype was recorded many times. The chain has TRBV10-3 and TRBJ2-5; a possible D gene is TRBD2 (5 bases). The germline gives CDR1 ENHRY, CDR2 SYGVKD. The ends were cut back, 6 bases at V and 1 base at J, with 9 bases in the middle. The CDR3 consists of 13 residues. The CDR3: CAIRREGQETQYF. CDR3 nucleotides: TGTGCCATCAGGCGCGAGGGCCAAGAGACCCAGTACTTC.

The chain joins TRBV5-1 to TRBJ2-2; D remains unclear. This CDR3 spans 14 amino acids. The germline V and J ends were trimmed by 0 bases and 4 bases, with 7 bases remaining between them. Germline lookup yields CDR1 SGHRS and CDR2 YFSETQ. The CDR3 DNA follows: TGCGCCAGCAGCTTGGGTTCGACCACCGGGGAGCTGTTTTTT. Protein: CASSLGSTTGELFF.

A single count supports this clonotype. The chain carries TRBV12-3 or TRBV12-4 and TRBJ2-5; D may match TRBD1 or TRBD2 (5 bases each). V lost 1 base to trimming and J lost 2 bases, with 14 bases between them. The CDR3 totals 16 residues. The CDR3 region has the DNA TGTGCCAGCAGTTTAGAGGGACGGGGATATCAAGAGACCCAGTACTTC. This gives the protein CASSLEGRGYQETQYF.

The rearrangement links TRBV4-1 to TRBJ2-2; tentatively, D is TRBD2 (6 bases). The V gene lost 2 bases and the J gene lost 3 bases, with 10 bases spanning the gap. CDR3 length equals 15 residues. Germline CDR1 is MGHRA and CDR2 is YSYEKL. The CDR3 here is CASSQPGLDTGELFF. In DNA, the CDR3 is TGCGCCAGCAGCCAACCGGGACTTGACACCGGGGAGCTGTTTTTT.

Of note for this clonotype: The junction departs from the called germline gene at one end, perhaps through a read error. The chain recombines TRBV7-6 with TRBJ2-4; TRBD1 aligns across 7 bases. Germline CDR1 SGHVS, CDR2 FNYEAQ. This CDR3 spans 14 amino acids. CDR3 region: CVSSLADQGVIQYF. DNA of the CDR3: TGTGTCAGCAGCCTTGCCGATCAGGGGGTCATTCAGTACTTC. The variable domain in full, with the rest retrieved from reference TRBV7-6 and TRBJ2-4, is GAGVSQSPRYKVTKRGQDVALRCDPISGHVSLYWYRQALGQGPEFLTYFNYEAQQDKSGLPNDRFSAERPEGSISTLTIQRTEQRDSAMYRCVSSLADQGVIQYFGAGTRLSVL.